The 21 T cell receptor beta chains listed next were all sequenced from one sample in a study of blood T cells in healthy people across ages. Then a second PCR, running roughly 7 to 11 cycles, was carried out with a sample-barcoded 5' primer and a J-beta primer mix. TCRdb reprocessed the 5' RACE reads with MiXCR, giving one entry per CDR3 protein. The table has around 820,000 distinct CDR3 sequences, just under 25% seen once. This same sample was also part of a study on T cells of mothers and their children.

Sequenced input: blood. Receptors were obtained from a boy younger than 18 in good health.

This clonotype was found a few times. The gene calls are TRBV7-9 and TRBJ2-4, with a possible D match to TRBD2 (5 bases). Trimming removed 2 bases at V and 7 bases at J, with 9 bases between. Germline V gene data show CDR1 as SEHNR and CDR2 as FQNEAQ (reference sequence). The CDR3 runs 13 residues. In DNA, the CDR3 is TGTGCCAGCAGCTTATCGGGGATGAACATTCAGTACTTC. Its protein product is CASSLSGMNIQYF.

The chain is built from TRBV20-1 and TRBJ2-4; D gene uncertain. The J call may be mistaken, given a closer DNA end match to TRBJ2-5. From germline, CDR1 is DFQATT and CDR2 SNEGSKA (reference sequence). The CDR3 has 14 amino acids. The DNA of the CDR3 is TGCAGTGCTAGACCCAGGCCCCACCCAGAGACCCAGTACTTC. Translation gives CSARPRPHPETQYF.

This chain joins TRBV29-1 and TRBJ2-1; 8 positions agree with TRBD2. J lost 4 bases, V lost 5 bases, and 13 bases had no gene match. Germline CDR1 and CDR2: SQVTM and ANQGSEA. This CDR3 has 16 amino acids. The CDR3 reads CSVQMGSGRGYNEQFF. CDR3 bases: TGCAGCGTTCAAATGGGGAGCGGGAGAGGTTACAATGAGCAGTTCTTC.

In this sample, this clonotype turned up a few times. DNA for the CDR3: TGTGCCAGCAGCTTATCGGCGGACTTCAACTATGGCTACACCTTC. It encodes CASSLSADFNYGYTF. The V call is TRBV7-3, the J call TRBJ1-2; D is unclear. Trimming left V 2 bases short and J 2 bases short, with 12 bases between. The CDR3 is 15 amino acids. Germline lookup yields CDR1 SGHTA and CDR2 FQGTGA.

This CDR3 is CSAVRNEQYF. CDR3 coding DNA: TGCAGTGCGGTACGGAACGAGCAGTACTTC. V usage is TRBV20-1 and J usage is TRBJ2-5; no reliable D call. The end of the DNA aligns better with TRBJ2-7, so the J call may be wrong. The CDR3 is 10 amino acids. The V gene's germline CDR1 is DFQATT and CDR2 SNEGSKA (reference sequence).

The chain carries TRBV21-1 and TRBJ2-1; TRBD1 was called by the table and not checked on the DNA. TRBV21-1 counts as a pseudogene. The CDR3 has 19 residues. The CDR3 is CASSKCQGSGIGAYNEQFF. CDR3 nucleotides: TGTGCCAGCAGCAAGTGTCAGGGGAGTGGAATTGGTGCCTACAATGAGCAGTTCTTC.

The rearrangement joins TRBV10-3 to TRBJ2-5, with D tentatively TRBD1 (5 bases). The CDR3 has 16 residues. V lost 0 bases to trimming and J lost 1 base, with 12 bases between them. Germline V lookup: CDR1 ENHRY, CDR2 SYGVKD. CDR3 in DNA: TGTGCCATCAGTGAGTCGCGACAGAGGTCCCAAGAGACCCAGTACTTC. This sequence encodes CAISESRQRSQETQYF.

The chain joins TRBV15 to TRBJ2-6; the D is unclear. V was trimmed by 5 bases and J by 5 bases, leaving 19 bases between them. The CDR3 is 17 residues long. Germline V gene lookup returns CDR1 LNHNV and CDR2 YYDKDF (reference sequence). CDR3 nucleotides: TGTGCCACCAGCCAGGATTGGATCCCTTTGAGGGCCAACGTCCTGACTTTC. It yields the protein CATSQDWIPLRANVLTF.

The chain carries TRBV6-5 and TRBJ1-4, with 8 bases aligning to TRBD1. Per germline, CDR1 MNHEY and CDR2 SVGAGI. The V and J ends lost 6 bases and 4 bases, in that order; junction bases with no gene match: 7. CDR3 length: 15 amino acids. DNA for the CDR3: TGTGCCAGCAGCCGAGGACAGGGAGGTAATGAAAAACTGTTTTTT. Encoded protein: CASSRGQGGNEKLFF.

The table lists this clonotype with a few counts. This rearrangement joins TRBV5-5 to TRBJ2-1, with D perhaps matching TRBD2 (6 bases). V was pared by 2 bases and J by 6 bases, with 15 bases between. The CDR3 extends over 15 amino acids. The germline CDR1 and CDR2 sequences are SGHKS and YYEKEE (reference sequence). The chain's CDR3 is CASSFRDGSINEQFF. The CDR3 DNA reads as TGTGCCAGCAGCTTTAGGGACGGGAGCATCAATGAGCAGTTCTTC.

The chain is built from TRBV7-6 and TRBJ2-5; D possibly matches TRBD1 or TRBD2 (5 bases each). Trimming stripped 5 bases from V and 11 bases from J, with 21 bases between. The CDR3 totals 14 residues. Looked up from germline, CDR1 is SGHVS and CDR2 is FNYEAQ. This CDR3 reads CASSQGDRGWEQYF. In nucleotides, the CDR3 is TGTGCCAGCAGCCAAGGGGACCGAGGGTGGGAGCAGTACTTC.

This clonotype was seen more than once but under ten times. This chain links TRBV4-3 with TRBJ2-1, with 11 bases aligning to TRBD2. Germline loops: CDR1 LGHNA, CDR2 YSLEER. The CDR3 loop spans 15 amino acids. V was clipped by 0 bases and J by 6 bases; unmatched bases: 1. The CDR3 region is CASSQETSGSNEQFF. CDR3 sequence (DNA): TGCGCCAGCAGCCAAGAAACTAGCGGGAGCAATGAGCAGTTCTTC.

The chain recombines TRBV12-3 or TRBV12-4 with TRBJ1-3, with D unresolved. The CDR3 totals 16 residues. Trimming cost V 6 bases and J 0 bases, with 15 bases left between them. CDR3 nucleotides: TGTGCCAGCAGATTTCAGGACGGATTCTCTGGAAACACCATATATTTT. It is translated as CASRFQDGFSGNTIYF.

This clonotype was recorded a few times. In DNA form, the CDR3 reads TGTGCCAGCAGTTCTGTGCCACAGGGGGCTCCTGAAGCTTTCTTT. Amino acid sequence: CASSSVPQGAPEAFF. The V gene is TRBV28, the J gene TRBJ1-1, with 9 bases matching TRBD1. CDR1 is MDHEN and CDR2 is SYDVKM in the germline V gene. The CDR3 extends over 15 amino acids. V was pared by 4 bases and J by 6 bases, with 9 bases of the junction left unmatched. Drawing the rest from reference TRBV28 and TRBJ1-1, the complete variable domain is DVKVTQSSRYLVKRTGEKVFLECVQDMDHENMFWYRQDPGLGLRLIYFSYDVKMKEKGDIPEGYSVSREKKERFSLILESASTNQTSMYLCASSSVPQGAPEAFFGQGTRLTVV.

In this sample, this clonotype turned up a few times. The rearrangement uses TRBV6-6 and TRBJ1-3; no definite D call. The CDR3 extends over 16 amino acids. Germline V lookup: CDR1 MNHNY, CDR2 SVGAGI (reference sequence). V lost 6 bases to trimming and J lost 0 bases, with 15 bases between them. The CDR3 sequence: CASSRLGGVSGNTIYF. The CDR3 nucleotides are TGTGCCAGCAGCCGTTTGGGCGGGGTCTCTGGAAACACCATATATTTT.

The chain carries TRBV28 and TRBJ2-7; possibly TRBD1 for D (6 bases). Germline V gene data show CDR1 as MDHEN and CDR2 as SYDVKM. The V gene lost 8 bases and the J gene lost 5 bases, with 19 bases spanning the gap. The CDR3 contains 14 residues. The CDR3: CASCNTGFGHEQYF. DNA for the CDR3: TGTGCCAGCTGTAATACAGGGTTTGGCCACGAGCAGTACTTC.

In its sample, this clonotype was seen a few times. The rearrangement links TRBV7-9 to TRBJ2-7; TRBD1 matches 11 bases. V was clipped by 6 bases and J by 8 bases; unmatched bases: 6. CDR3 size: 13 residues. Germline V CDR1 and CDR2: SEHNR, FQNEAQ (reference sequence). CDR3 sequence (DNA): TGTGCCAGCAGACCAGGGACAGGGGGGCAGCAGTACTTC. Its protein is CASRPGTGGQQYF.

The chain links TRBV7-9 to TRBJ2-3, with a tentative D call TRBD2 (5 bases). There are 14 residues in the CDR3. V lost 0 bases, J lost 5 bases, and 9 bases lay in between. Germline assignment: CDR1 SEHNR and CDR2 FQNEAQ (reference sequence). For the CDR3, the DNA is TGTGCCAGCAGCTTAGCAACCAGCGGAGATACGCAGTATTTT. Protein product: CASSLATSGDTQYF.

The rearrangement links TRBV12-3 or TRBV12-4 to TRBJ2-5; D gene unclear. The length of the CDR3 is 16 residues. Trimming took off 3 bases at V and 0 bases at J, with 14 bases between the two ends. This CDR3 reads CASSFSGREYQETQYF. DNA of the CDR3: TGTGCCAGCAGTTTCTCCGGCCGAGAGTACCAAGAGACCCAGTACTTC.

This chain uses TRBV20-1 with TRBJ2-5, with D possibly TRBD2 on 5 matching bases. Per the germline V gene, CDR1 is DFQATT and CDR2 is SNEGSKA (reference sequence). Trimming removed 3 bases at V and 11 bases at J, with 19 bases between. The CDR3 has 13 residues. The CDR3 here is CSARGFGPWEQYF. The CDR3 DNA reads TGCAGTGCTAGGGGTTTCGGCCCTTGGGAGCAGTACTTC.

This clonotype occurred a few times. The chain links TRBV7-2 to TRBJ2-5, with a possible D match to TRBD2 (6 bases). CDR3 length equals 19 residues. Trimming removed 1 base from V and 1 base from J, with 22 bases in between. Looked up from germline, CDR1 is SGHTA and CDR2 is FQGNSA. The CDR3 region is CASSLGAGHRRDFQETQYF. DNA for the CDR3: TGTGCCAGCAGCTTAGGGGCGGGGCATCGACGGGACTTCCAAGAGACCCAGTACTTC.